Detailed here is one T cell receptor beta chain. The data derive from a study of CD8+ T cells in alopecia areata. The CDR3 is 18 amino acids. Per germline, CDR1 SGHRS and CDR2 YFSETQ. Trimming removed 4 bases at V and 0 bases at J, with 17 bases between. RNA extraction and reverse transcription yielded cDNA as sequencing template. The data were produced by immunoSEQ multiplex PCR, yet TCRdb's version contains in-frame clones alone and is incomplete. Of 150,000 to 200,000 clones listed, under 80% are singletons. Documented treatment: oral pan-JAK inhibitor, 5-10 mg twice daily. Alopecia areata patients gave lesional scalp punch biopsies and peripheral blood samples.

The TCR originated in a human donor with alopecia areata. The chain recombines TRBV5-1 with TRBJ2-6, with D uncertain. This specimen was CD4+ T cells sorted from blood, taken around week 49, from a patient treated with tofacitinib. In nucleotides, the CDR3 is TGCGCCAGCAGCCTAATTACCCTTAAAGTCTCTGGGGCCAACGTCCTGACTTTC. This encodes CASSLITLKVSGANVLTF.